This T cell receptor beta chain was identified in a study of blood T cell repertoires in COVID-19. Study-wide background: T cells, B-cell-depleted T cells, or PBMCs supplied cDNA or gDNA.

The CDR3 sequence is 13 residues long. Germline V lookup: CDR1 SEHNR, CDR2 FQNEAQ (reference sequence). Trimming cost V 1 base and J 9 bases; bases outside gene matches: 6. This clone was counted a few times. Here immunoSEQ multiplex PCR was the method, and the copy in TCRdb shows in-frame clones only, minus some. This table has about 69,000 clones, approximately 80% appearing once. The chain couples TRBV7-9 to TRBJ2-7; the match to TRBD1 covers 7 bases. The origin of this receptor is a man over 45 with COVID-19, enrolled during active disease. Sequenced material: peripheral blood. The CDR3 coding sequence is TGTGCCAGCAGCTTAGAACAGGGGTATCGGCAGTACTTC. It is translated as CASSLEQGYRQYF. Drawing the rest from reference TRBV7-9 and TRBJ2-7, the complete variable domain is DTGVSQNPRHKITKRGQNVTFRCDPISEHNRLYWYRQTLGQGPEFLTYFQNEAQLEKSRLLSDRFSAERPKGSFSTLEIQRTEQGDSAMYLCASSLEQGYRQYFGPGTRLTVT.